The 18 T cell receptor beta chains reported below all come from one sample, sequenced in a study of T cell repertoires in cytomegalovirus infection. Their specific antigens are unknown. MiXCR, applied by TCRdb to the reads, yields one record per CDR3 protein. The sample contains approximately 140,000 distinct CDR3 sequences, roughly 25% of which appear only once. The sequenced sample was PBMCs, sequenced either directly or after in vitro stimulation (not recorded which). The receptors derive from a human donor in good health (CMV status not recorded). Some clones in this sample may be carry-over from other donors' samples.

CDR3 loop: CASSIARAEGNQPQHF. CDR3 bases: TGTGCCAGTAGTATAGCAAGAGCCGAGGGCAATCAGCCCCAGCATTTT. The chain links TRBV19 to TRBJ1-5; D is uncertain. The CDR3 sequence is 16 residues long. Per the germline V gene, CDR1 is LNHDA and CDR2 is SQIVND (reference sequence). V was trimmed by 1 base and J by 2 bases, leaving 12 bases between them.

This clonotype was recorded only once. This may arise from a read error, as a much more abundant clone is one base away. The gene calls are TRBV7-8 and TRBJ2-1; perhaps TRBD2 as D (6 bases). The CDR3 runs to 16 residues. CDR1 and CDR2 from the germline V gene are SGHVS and FQNEAQ. Trimming cost V 0 bases and J 4 bases, with 13 bases left between them. The CDR3: CASSLAFAGIYNEQFF. CDR3 bases: TGTGCCAGCAGCTTAGCCTTTGCGGGAATATACAATGAGCAGTTCTTC.

The J gene is TRBJ1-3, the V gene TRBV4-1, with 10 bases lining up with TRBD1. J gave up 4 bases and V 1 base, and 7 bases lay outside the gene matches. The CDR3 has 17 amino acids. CDR1 is MGHRA, CDR2 YSYEKL, per germline. The CDR3 sequence: CASSQGGQGGAGNTIYF. The CDR3 DNA reads TGCGCCAGCAGCCAAGGAGGACAGGGGGGTGCGGGAAACACCATATATTTT.

The chain carries TRBV10-2 and TRBJ2-1; the match to TRBD2 covers 13 bases. The CDR3 consists of 15 residues. J lost 8 bases, V lost 6 bases, and 7 bases had no gene match. Germline CDR1 and CDR2: WSHSY and SAAADI. CDR3 amino acids: CASRRGTSGIDEQFF. The CDR3 nucleotides are TGCGCCAGCAGGCGCGGGACTAGCGGGATCGATGAGCAGTTCTTC.

This clonotype was seen only a few times. This chain connects TRBV29-1 to TRBJ2-7; D remains unclear. This CDR3 spans 14 amino acids. Germline values: CDR1 SQVTM, CDR2 ANQGSEA. With 4 bases removed from V and 0 bases from J, the gap between germline ends came to 13 bases. The CDR3: CSVAMPRSSYEQYV. CDR3 DNA: TGCAGCGTTGCTATGCCCAGAAGCTCCTACGAGCAGTACGTC.

The chain carries TRBV6-6 and TRBJ2-5, with 15 positions matching TRBD2. V dropped 6 bases and J dropped 4; count of bases not matched to a gene: 15. Looked up from germline, CDR1 is MNHNY and CDR2 is SVGAGI (reference sequence). The CDR3 has 19 residues. The CDR3 sequence is CASSPGLAGGGLGGETQYF. The CDR3 DNA follows: TGTGCCAGCAGCCCGGGACTAGCGGGAGGAGGACTGGGTGGAGAGACCCAGTACTTC.

This clonotype was recorded a few times. The chain joins TRBV11-1 to TRBJ2-2; the D gene is possibly TRBD2 (5 bases). CDR3 length: 14 amino acids. V was shortened by 4 bases and J by 0 bases, with 6 bases between the two germline ends. Germline V CDR1 and CDR2: SGHAT, FQDESV (reference sequence). CDR3 protein: CASSYSANTGELFF. The CDR3 DNA reads TGTGCCAGCAGCTATAGCGCGAACACCGGGGAGCTGTTTTTT.

The chain couples TRBV5-1 to TRBJ2-7; 7 bases are shared with TRBD2. Per germline, CDR1 SGHRS and CDR2 YFSETQ. Trimming cost V 0 bases and J 1 base; bases outside gene matches: 7. This CDR3 comprises 16 residues. The CDR3 is CASSLGLGGTSYEQYF. DNA of the CDR3: TGCGCCAGCAGCTTGGGACTCGGGGGGACTTCCTACGAGCAGTACTTC.

The rearrangement links TRBV5-6 to TRBJ2-7, with 8 bases matching TRBD2. CDR1 is SGHDT, CDR2 YYEEEE, per germline. J gave up 5 bases and V 3 bases, and 4 bases lay outside the gene matches. The CDR3 is 13 residues long. In nucleotides, the CDR3 is TGTGCCAGCAGCTCCCTTAGCGGGAACGAGCAGTACTTC. Protein product: CASSSLSGNEQYF.

This sequence joins TRBV28 and TRBJ1-1; 10 bases agree with TRBD1. Germline lookup yields CDR1 MDHEN and CDR2 SYDVKM. V dropped 4 bases and J dropped 11; count of bases not matched to a gene: 4. The CDR3 has 12 amino acids. CDR3 in amino acids: CASSWTGGTAFF. The CDR3 DNA follows: TGTGCCAGCAGTTGGACAGGGGGAACGGCTTTCTTT.

The gene calls are TRBV7-6 and TRBJ2-7; 12 nucleotides align to TRBD2. The CDR3 covers 16 residues. Germline V gene sequence: CDR1 SGHVS, CDR2 FNYEAQ. Germline trimming cut 1 base from V and 1 base from J; bases unmatched to any gene: 2. CDR3 bases: TGTGCCAGCAGCTTAGGGGGGACTAGCGGGTCCTACGAGCAGTACGTC. It encodes CASSLGGTSGSYEQYV.

In DNA, the CDR3 is TGTGCCAGCAGTCCGGGACTAGCGGGAAGTAACCAAGAGACCCAGTACTTC. Translating it yields CASSPGLAGSNQETQYF. J is TRBJ2-5 and V is TRBV6-2 or TRBV6-3; the match to TRBD2 covers 13 bases. J gave up 0 bases and V 5 bases, and 6 bases lay outside the gene matches. The CDR3 has 17 residues. Germline V gene data show CDR1 as MNHEY and CDR2 as SVGEGT.

This clonotype came up many times. This sequence joins TRBV7-2 and TRBJ1-6; D may be TRBD1 (5 bases). Germline loops: CDR1 SGHTA, CDR2 FQGNSA. Trimming pared 3 bases from V and 11 bases from J, leaving 11 bases between. CDR3 length: 13 amino acids. The CDR3 coding sequence is TGTGCCAGCAGCTTGGATATGGGGGCACCCCTCCACTTT. Encoded protein: CASSLDMGAPLHF.

This clonotype was seen a handful of times. The rearrangement links TRBV27 to TRBJ2-3; D may be TRBD2 (5 bases). Trimming pared 6 bases from V and 1 base from J, leaving 20 bases between. CDR1 is MNHEY, CDR2 SMNVEV, per germline (reference sequence). This CDR3 spans 17 amino acids. The CDR3 DNA sequence: TGTGCCAGCAGGGACGTGGTGACTACTCTGGGCACAGATACGCAGTATTTT. This encodes CASRDVVTTLGTDTQYF.

This clonotype has at least ten counts. J is TRBJ2-6 and V is TRBV7-8; D is uncertain. V was pared by 0 bases and J by 0 bases, with 12 bases between. The germline CDR1 and CDR2 sequences are SGHVS and FQNEAQ. This CDR3 spans 18 amino acids. The CDR3 is CASSLARFQSSGANVLTF. The CDR3 DNA follows: TGTGCCAGCAGCTTAGCTCGATTCCAGAGCTCTGGGGCCAACGTCCTGACTTTC.

V is TRBV12-3 or TRBV12-4 and J is TRBJ2-1; D might be TRBD1 or TRBD2, each matching 5 bases. This CDR3 spans 11 amino acids. V was trimmed by 5 bases and J by 14 bases, leaving 13 bases between them. This chain's CDR3 is CASSPGWGKFF. As DNA, the CDR3 is TGTGCCAGCAGTCCGGGCTGGGGGAAGTTCTTC.

The table lists this clonotype with many counts. The chain couples TRBV7-8 to TRBJ1-2; TRBD1 agrees at 8 bases. Per the germline V gene, CDR1 is SGHVS and CDR2 is FQNEAQ. The length of the CDR3 is 15 residues. J gave up 1 base and V 4 bases, and 5 bases lay outside the gene matches. CDR3 nucleotides: TGTGCCAGCAGCTCAGGACAGGGCCGTAACTATGGCTACACCTTC. It yields the protein CASSSGQGRNYGYTF.

This clonotype was seen many times. The CDR3 sequence: CASSSGTSGSYEQYF. For the CDR3, the DNA is TGTGCCAGCAGCTCAGGGACTAGCGGGTCCTACGAGCAGTACTTC. V is TRBV7-2 and J is TRBJ2-7; 12 bases line up with TRBD2. From germline, CDR1 is SGHTA and CDR2 FQGNSA. The CDR3 is made up of 15 amino acids. After removal of 4 bases from V and 1 base from J, the junction contained 2 bases not matched to a gene. The whole variable domain, filled in from reference TRBV7-2 and TRBJ2-7, reads GAGVSQSPSNKVTEKGKDVELRCDPISGHTALYWYRQSLGQGLEFLIYFQGNSAPDKSGLPSDRFSAERTGGSVSTLTIQRTQQEDSAVYLCASSSGTSGSYEQYFGPGTRLTVT.